These 20 T cell receptor beta chains were sequenced from one sample in a study of OX40 agonist ivuxolimab in advanced cancers. Profiling relied on immunoSEQ multiplex PCR, and the TCRdb table lists in-frame clones only, not all of them. This table has around 60,000 clones, about nine tenths appearing once. The sample was CD4+ or CD8+ T cells sorted from blood, taken in a trial of the OX40 agonist ivuxolimab. Source of these receptors: an adult with an advanced solid tumor such as melanoma, head and neck, liver or kidney cancer.

V gene TRBV7-8 combines with J gene TRBJ2-5, with D possibly being TRBD2 (5 bases). CDR3 length equals 14 residues. The V end lost 6 bases, the J end lost 4 bases, and 15 bases lay between the germline ends. The germline V gene encodes CDR1 SGHVS and CDR2 FQNEAQ. CDR3 loop: CASSPDYMAETQYF. The CDR3 DNA reads as TGTGCCAGCAGTCCTGACTATATGGCAGAGACCCAGTACTTC.

This clone was found once. The chain links TRBV7-8 to TRBJ2-5; possible D gene TRBD1, 7 bases. Per the germline V gene, CDR1 is SGHVS and CDR2 is FQNEAQ. V shed 6 bases and J shed 0 bases, with 14 bases lying between them. There are 15 residues in the CDR3. CDR3 sequence (DNA): TGTGCCAGCAGACGCGGGACAGCGTACCAAGAGACCCAGTACTTC. Encoded protein: CASRRGTAYQETQYF.

The V gene is TRBV18, the J gene TRBJ1-4, with TRBD1 matching 7 bases. Germline CDR1 KGHSH, CDR2 LQKENI. J gave up 7 bases and V 0 bases, and 8 bases lay outside the gene matches. The CDR3 sequence is 16 residues long. As DNA, the CDR3 is TGTGCCAGCTCACCACCCTACTCGGGACAGTTTGAAAAACTGTTTTTT. As protein: CASSPPYSGQFEKLFF.

This sequence joins TRBV27 and TRBJ1-2; unclear D gene. Germline assignment: CDR1 MNHEY and CDR2 SMNVEV (reference sequence). V shed 8 bases and J shed 3 bases, with 10 bases lying between them. The CDR3 contains 12 residues. The CDR3 loop is CASCGPDYGYTF. CDR3 nucleotides: TGTGCCAGCTGCGGCCCAGACTATGGCTACACCTTC.

This clone was seen only once. V gene TRBV4-3 combines with J gene TRBJ1-2; 10 bases agree with TRBD1. Germline V gene sequence: CDR1 LGHNA, CDR2 YSLEER. CDR3 length: 18 residues. Germline trimming cut 2 bases from V and 8 bases from J; bases unmatched to any gene: 17. The DNA of the CDR3 is TGCGCCAGCAGCCAATACCGGGGGAGGACAGGGGGATCGGAGGGCTACACCTTC. Protein sequence: CASSQYRGRTGGSEGYTF.

The V call is TRBV4-2, the J call TRBJ2-5, with a weak D call TRBD1 (5 bases). The V and J ends lost 2 bases and 5 bases respectively, with 9 bases between them. The CDR3 runs to 13 residues. CDR1 is LGHNA and CDR2 is YNFKEQ in the germline V gene. The CDR3 reads CASSQTGAETQYF. The CDR3 nucleotides read TGTGCCAGCAGCCAAACAGGTGCGGAGACCCAGTACTTC.

The rearrangement joins TRBV19 to TRBJ1-5, with 7 bases matching TRBD1. Germline V gene lookup returns CDR1 LNHDA and CDR2 SQIVND (reference sequence). The CDR3 loop spans 15 amino acids. The junction had 2 bases not matched to a gene; V was cut back by 3 bases and J by 0 bases. The CDR3 DNA sequence: TGTGCCAGTAGTATCCCAGGGGGTAGCAATCAGCCCCAGCATTTT. Translation: CASSIPGGSNQPQHF.

CDR3 protein: CASSLGSSGELFF. CDR3 in DNA: TGTGCCAGCAGCTTAGGTAGTTCCGGGGAGCTGTTTTTT. The chain links TRBV7-2 to TRBJ2-2; D ambiguous. Germline V gene sequence: CDR1 SGHTA, CDR2 FQGNSA. Trimming took 1 base from V and 6 from J, leaving 6 bases between them. CDR3 length: 13 residues.

This chain joins TRBV27 and TRBJ2-5, with D possibly TRBD2 on 6 matching bases. CDR1 and CDR2 from the germline V gene are MNHEY and SMNVEV (reference sequence). Trimming removed 5 bases from V and 3 bases from J, with 16 bases in between. The CDR3 is 15 residues long. In DNA, the CDR3 is TGTGCCAGCAGTCCCTGGGAGGTAGCAGAAGAGACCCAGTACTTC. Translated, it gives CASSPWEVAEETQYF.

The rearrangement joins TRBV7-9 to TRBJ1-1; D gene ambiguous. V lost 4 bases and J lost 8, with 8 bases in between. The CDR3 has 11 amino acids. Germline-derived CDR1 and CDR2 are SEHNR and FQNEAQ (reference sequence). The CDR3 loop is CASSSGEEAFF. The CDR3 coding sequence is TGTGCCAGCAGCTCCGGGGAAGAAGCTTTCTTT.

The chain combines TRBV27 with TRBJ2-1; D might be TRBD1 (5 bases). From germline, CDR1 is MNHEY and CDR2 SMNVEV (reference sequence). This CDR3 is built from 13 residues. V dropped 8 bases and J dropped 4 bases, with 12 bases sitting between them. DNA for the CDR3: TGTGCCAGCGGGGCAGGGCGATACAATGAGCAGTTCTTC. This sequence encodes CASGAGRYNEQFF.

The chain combines TRBV29-1 with TRBJ1-1; D is unclear. Germline V lookup: CDR1 SQVTM, CDR2 ANQGSEA. The CDR3 has 10 residues. Trimming stripped 5 bases from V and 4 bases from J, with 5 bases between. The chain's CDR3 is CSVLSTEAFF. Here the CDR3 DNA reads TGCAGCGTTCTAAGCACTGAAGCTTTCTTT. The full variable domain, rest sourced from reference TRBV29-1 and TRBJ1-1, is SAVISQKPSRDICQRGTSLTIQCQVDSQVTMMFWYRQQPGQSLTLIATANQGSEATYESGFVIDKFPISRPNLTFSTLTVSNMSPEDSSIYLCSVLSTEAFFGQGTRLTVV.

The V and J genes are TRBV9 and TRBJ1-1; D uncertain. The germline CDR1 and CDR2 sequences are SGDLS and YYNGEE. This CDR3 is 16 amino acids long. V was shortened by 4 bases and J by 4 bases, with 20 bases between the two germline ends. CDR3 residues: CASSLGPVLPLTEAFF. CDR3 DNA sequence: TGTGCCAGCAGCCTCGGTCCAGTGCTTCCTCTCACTGAAGCTTTCTTT. Full variable domain (outside the CDR3, taken from reference TRBV9 and TRBJ1-1): DSGVTQTPKHLITATGQRVTLRCSPRSGDLSVYWYQQSLDQGLQFLIQYYNGEERAKGNILERFSAQQFPDLHSELNLSSLELGDSALYFCASSLGPVLPLTEAFFGQGTRLTVV.

Concerning this clone: As the CDR3 is not closed by the conserved phenylalanine or tryptophan, this likely results from a read error. The DNA is left out, because the CDR3 cannot be placed on it with certainty; the CDR3 is given as TCRdb lists it. The chain links TRBV5-3 to TRBJ2-7; the table names TRBD1, a call not compared with the DNA. TRBV5-3 is reported as an ORF; its role is uncertain. The CDR3 spans 12 residues, counting both ends. The CDR3 is CARSLLGQGPLG.

The CDR3 DNA sequence: TGTGCCAGCTCACCACATAGGGGAAGCTCCTACAATGAGCAGTTCTTC. Protein sequence: CASSPHRGSSYNEQFF. The chain recombines TRBV18 with TRBJ2-1; a weak D match, TRBD1 (5 bases). The CDR3 length is 16 residues. The germline CDR1 and CDR2 sequences are KGHSH and LQKENI. Deletions cut 1 base from V and 0 bases from J, with 10 bases between.

As concerns this clone: This CDR3 is also generated by other DNA sequences in the sample. The CDR3, as DNA: TGTGCCAGCAGTTTAGGAACATTCTACGAGCAGTACTTC. This gives the protein CASSLGTFYEQYF. The V call is TRBV27, the J call TRBJ2-7; no clear D gene. In germline, CDR1 is MNHEY, CDR2 SMNVEV (reference sequence). This CDR3 spans 13 amino acids. The V end lost 2 bases, the J end lost 3 bases, and 8 bases lay between the germline ends.

This clone came up once. V gene TRBV4-1 combines with J gene TRBJ2-1; D gene uncertain. The V and J ends lost 4 bases and 7 bases respectively, with 14 bases between them. The germline CDR1 and CDR2 sequences are MGHRA and YSYEKL. The CDR3 length is 14 residues. DNA of the CDR3: TGCGCCAGCAGCCCCCTTAGGAACGGGAATGAGCAGTTCTTC. The encoded protein is CASSPLRNGNEQFF.

The gene calls are TRBV4-2 and TRBJ2-3; 11 bases are a match to TRBD2. Looked up from germline, CDR1 is LGHNA and CDR2 is YNFKEQ. V was clipped by 1 base and J by 8 bases; unmatched bases: 14. CDR3 length equals 18 residues. For the CDR3, the DNA is TGTGCCAGCAGCCAAGGAGCACTAGCGGGAGACGGTCGGGGTACGCAGTATTTT. It codes for CASSQGALAGDGRGTQYF.

V is TRBV28 and J is TRBJ2-1, with 13 bases fitting TRBD2. Trimming removed 3 bases from V and 0 bases from J; junction bases left unmatched: 8. The CDR3 loop spans 19 amino acids. CDR1 is MDHEN, CDR2 SYDVKM, per germline. The CDR3 nucleotides read TGTGCCAGCAGTTTGTTTGGGACTAGCGGGGTTAGCTCCTACAATGAGCAGTTCTTC. Protein: CASSLFGTSGVSSYNEQFF.

This clone was counted a single time. The chain uses TRBV2 and TRBJ2-5; D gene unclear. Germline V gene lookup returns CDR1 SNHLY and CDR2 FYNNEI. V was shortened by 6 bases and J by 3 bases, with 11 bases between the two germline ends. This CDR3 comprises 13 residues. CDR3 region: CASSARLEETQYF. The DNA of the CDR3 is TGTGCCAGCAGCGCCCGGCTAGAAGAGACCCAGTACTTC.